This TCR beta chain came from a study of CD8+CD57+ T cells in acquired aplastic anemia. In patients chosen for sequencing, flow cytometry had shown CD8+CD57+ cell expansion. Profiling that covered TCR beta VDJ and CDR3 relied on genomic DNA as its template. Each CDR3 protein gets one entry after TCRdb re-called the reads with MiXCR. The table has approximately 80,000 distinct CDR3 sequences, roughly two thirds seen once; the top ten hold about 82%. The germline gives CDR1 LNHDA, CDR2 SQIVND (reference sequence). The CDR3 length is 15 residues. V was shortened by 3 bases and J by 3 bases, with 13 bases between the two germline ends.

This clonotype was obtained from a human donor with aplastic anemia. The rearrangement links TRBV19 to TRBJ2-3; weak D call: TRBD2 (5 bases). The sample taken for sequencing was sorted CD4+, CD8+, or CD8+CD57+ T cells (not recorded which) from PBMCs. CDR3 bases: TGTGCCAGTAGTATCGGGCAGTGGGAGACAGATACGCAGTATTTT. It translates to CASSIGQWETDTQYF.